This passage covers 6 T cell receptor beta chains from one sample sequenced in a study of T cells after posttransplantation cyclophosphamide. Generated by immunoSEQ multiplex PCR, the TCRdb table keeps only in-frame clones and is missing some. The top ten clones hold about 12% of a sample with about 7,000 clones, 92% of them seen once. Cyclophosphamide on days +3 and +4 followed busulfan-fludarabine conditioning and a marrow graft. Specimen: PBMCs, collected around 1,300 days after allogeneic stem cell transplant with posttransplant cyclophosphamide. The receptor source for this set is a female patient aged 45-60 years who received an allogeneic stem cell transplant from a related donor, was CMV-positive, and had no GVHD. Part of the T cell pool may stem from the graft donor.

This chain links TRBV5-5 with TRBJ2-7; 13 nucleotides align to TRBD2. The CDR3 runs to 18 residues. With V trimmed by 5 bases and J by 4 bases, 15 bases remained unmatched. Germline CDR1 reads SGHKS; CDR2 reads YYEKEE (reference sequence). This CDR3 is CASRHPGLAGVQVYEQYF. CDR3 coding DNA: TGTGCCAGCAGGCACCCCGGACTAGCGGGAGTTCAAGTATACGAGCAGTACTTC. Full variable domain (outside the CDR3, taken from reference TRBV5-5 and TRBJ2-7): DAGVTQSPTHLIKTRGQQVTLRCSPISGHKSVSWYQQVLGQGPQFIFQYYEKEERGRGNFPDRFSARQFPNYSSELNVNALLLGDSALYLCASRHPGLAGVQVYEQYFGPGTRLTVT.

Sample share makes this clone large. The rearrangement joins TRBV28 to TRBJ2-7; possibly TRBD1 for D (6 bases). The CDR3 sequence is 15 residues long. CDR1 and CDR2 from the germline V gene are MDHEN and SYDVKM. V was cut by 6 bases and J by 2 bases, with 17 bases left in between. The CDR3 sequence: CASSPGLGAPYEQYF. CDR3 bases: TGTGCCAGCAGCCCAGGGCTGGGGGCCCCCTACGAGCAGTACTTC.

The CDR3 spells CASSVEGTSGGGTQYF. In nucleotides, the CDR3 is TGTGCCAGCAGCGTAGAGGGGACTAGCGGTGGGGGGACCCAGTACTTC. This chain links TRBV9 with TRBJ2-5, with 11 bases identical to TRBD2. The V segment lost 0 bases and the J segment 7 bases; nucleotides outside the gene matches: 8. Germline-derived CDR1 and CDR2 are SGDLS and YYNGEE. The CDR3 has 16 amino acids.

The V call is TRBV5-1, the J call TRBJ1-1; D might be TRBD1 (6 bases). V was cut by 0 bases and J by 5 bases, with 11 bases left in between. Per the germline V gene, CDR1 is SGHRS and CDR2 is YFSETQ. This CDR3 region has 14 residues. The CDR3 protein is CASSLGEGGTEAFF. The CDR3 DNA reads as TGCGCCAGCAGCTTGGGGGAGGGGGGTACTGAAGCTTTCTTT. The full variable domain, with the rest looked up from reference TRBV5-1 and TRBJ1-1, is KAGVTQTPRYLIKTRGQQVTLSCSPISGHRSVSWYQQTPGQGLQFLFEYFSETQRNKGNFPGRFSGRQFSNSRSEMNVSTLELGDSALYLCASSLGEGGTEAFFGQGTRLTVV.

The chain joins TRBV10-3 to TRBJ1-2; 7 nucleotides agree with TRBD1. The CDR3 consists of 15 residues. Germline loops: CDR1 ENHRY, CDR2 SYGVKD. V gave up 3 bases and J gave up 4 bases; unmatched junction bases: 8. The CDR3 DNA sequence: TGTGCCATCAGTGACCCCGGGACAGCCCGCTATGGCTACACCTTC. Translation: CAISDPGTARYGYTF.

The gene calls are TRBV29-1 and TRBJ1-1, with 8 bases aligning to TRBD1. Germline-derived CDR1 and CDR2 are SQVTM and ANQGSEA. This CDR3 is 13 amino acids long. CDR3 coding DNA: TGCATTTCTCGGACAGGGTGGAACACTGAAGCTTTCTTT. Translating gives CISRTGWNTEAFF.